This T cell receptor beta chain was sequenced in a study of tumor-infiltrating lymphocytes in primary liver carcinoma (dated by TCRdb to about 2017). Turning to the overall study: Surgical resection was performed in China between late 2015 and early 2016 on five or six patients with histopathologically diagnosed primary liver carcinoma. The five patients, three men and two women aged 30 to 69 years, had hepatocellular carcinoma (four) or combined HCC and intrahepatic cholangiocarcinoma (one). Each sample produced about 3.65 to 7.13 million productive TCRbeta reads, and read depth showed no significant difference between tissue types. High reproducibility was observed for the technical replicate repertoires, with mean shared-clone rates roughly 0.89 and correlation coefficients above 0.95. A total of approximately 35 specimens from 5 patients, comprising 25 or so tumor regions, 5 adjacent noncancerous liver tissues and 5 peripheral blood samples, were covered by TCRbeta repertoire sequencing. Across five regions of each liver tumor, along with adjacent normal tissue and blood, the study brought together TCRbeta repertoire sequencing, expression microarrays and whole-exome sequencing. The five patients had tumors of stage T1-T3 N0M0, with maximum diameters ranging from about 4.2 to 11 cm. Study-wide findings and limitations: Consistent with antigen-driven expansion, pairs of tumor regions showed higher repertoire overlap (mean about 35%) than either tumor-adjacent pairs (approximately 17%) or tumor-blood pairs (around 15%). Because sequencing covered only the TCR beta chain and unpaired alpha chains were not captured, true repertoire diversity is likely underestimated. The study included only five or six patients, and the authors note findings should be validated in a larger study. A significantly larger repertoire fraction was made up by the top 250 clones in tumors than in blood (p = 0.039). Comparison of CD4+ and CD8+ T cell repertoires was precluded by the use of bulk unsorted samples.

RNA from unsorted whole blood was extracted with TRIzol reagent, and germline DNA was obtained with the DNeasy Blood & Tissue kit. At the time of sampling, the patients were treatment-naive and had chronic HBV infection. Before surgery, around 4 milliliters of peripheral blood were drawn into K2EDTA tubes. Trimming removed 2 bases from V and 5 bases from J; the gene matches leave 5 bases unexplained. There are 14 amino acids in the CDR3, from cysteine to phenylalanine inclusive. CDR3 DNA only is kept here, 42 bases in frame from base 1. This clonotype was picked up many times. Its recognized antigen is unknown. No clone much larger than this one lies a single base away; base qualities are absent. Using a constant-region primer and ProtoScript II reverse transcriptase, TCRbeta-specific cDNA was reverse-transcribed from about 460 ng total RNA. Construction of the TCRbeta libraries relied on three nested rounds of multiplex PCR, following a slightly modified ARM-PCR procedure. Multiplex TRBV1-TRBV30 forward primers and a Cbeta reverse primer were used in the first two PCR rounds, each of which was run for around 9 cycles. Sample barcodes and Illumina adapters were added in a final 25-cycle PCR using Deep VentR polymerase. Before sequencing, amplicons of 200-500 bp were gel-purified using a QIAquick gel extraction kit. TCRbeta amplicons were sequenced on an Illumina HiSeq 2500 with 250-bp paired-end reads. In the original analysis: To recover full CDR3 sequences, reads were quality-trimmed using Trimmomatic v0.33 and paired reads were then merged using FLASH v1.2.11. V, D and J germline segments were assigned to the rearranged TCRbeta sequences using MiGEC v1.2.1b. VDJtools v1.0.0 computed clonotype statistics and Shannon-Wiener diversity indices. Except for diversity analysis, only the 250 most abundant clonotypes of each sample were used in subsequent analyses to reduce sampling bias. In TCRdb, the public reads were trimmed at Q25 with fastp and aligned with MiXCR, with productive beta chains retained. Records with the same CDR3 protein are collapsed into one entry carrying the most frequent genes and DNA. These V and J calls are TCRdb output, not the study's own analysis. Here the sample has about 320,000 distinct CDR3 sequences; approximately 60% occur a single time. More than 8.5% of the sample comes from the top ten.

The chain is assembled from TRBV12-3 or TRBV12-4 and TRBJ2-5; 7 middle bases align to TRBD2. Sequencing was carried out using peripheral blood. The source is a man aged 35 to 55 with primary liver carcinoma and hepatitis B virus infection. The CDR3 protein sequence reads: CASSLSASGETQYF. The DNA sequence is as follows: TGTGCCAGCAGTTTATCTGCTAGCGGTGAGACCCAGTACTTC.